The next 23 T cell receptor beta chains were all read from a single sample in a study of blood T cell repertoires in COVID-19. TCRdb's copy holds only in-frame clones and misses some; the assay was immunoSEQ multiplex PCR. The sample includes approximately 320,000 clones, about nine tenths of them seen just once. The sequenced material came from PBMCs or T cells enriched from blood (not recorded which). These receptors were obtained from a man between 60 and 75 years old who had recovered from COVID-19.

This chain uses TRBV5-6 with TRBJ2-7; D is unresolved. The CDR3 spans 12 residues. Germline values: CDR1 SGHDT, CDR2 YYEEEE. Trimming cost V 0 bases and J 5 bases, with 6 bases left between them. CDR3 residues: CASSLAPDEQYF. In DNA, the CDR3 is TGTGCCAGCAGCTTGGCACCGGACGAGCAGTACTTC.

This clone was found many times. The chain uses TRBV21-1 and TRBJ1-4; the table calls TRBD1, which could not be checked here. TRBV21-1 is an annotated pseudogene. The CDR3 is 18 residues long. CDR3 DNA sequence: TGTGCCAGCAGCAATTACCGGGACAGGAGCGAAGCGAATGAAAAACTGTTTTTT. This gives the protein CASSNYRDRSEANEKLFF.

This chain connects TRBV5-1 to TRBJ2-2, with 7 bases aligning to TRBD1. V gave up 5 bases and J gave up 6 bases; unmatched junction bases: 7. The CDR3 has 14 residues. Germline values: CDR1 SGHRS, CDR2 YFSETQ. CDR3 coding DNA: TGCGCCAGCAGGCGACAGGGTGATTCCGGGGAGCTGTTTTTT. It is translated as CASRRQGDSGELFF. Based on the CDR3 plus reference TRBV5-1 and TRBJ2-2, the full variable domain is KAGVTQTPRYLIKTRGQQVTLSCSPISGHRSVSWYQQTPGQGLQFLFEYFSETQRNKGNFPGRFSGRQFSNSRSEMNVSTLELGDSALYLCASRRQGDSGELFFGEGSRLTVL.

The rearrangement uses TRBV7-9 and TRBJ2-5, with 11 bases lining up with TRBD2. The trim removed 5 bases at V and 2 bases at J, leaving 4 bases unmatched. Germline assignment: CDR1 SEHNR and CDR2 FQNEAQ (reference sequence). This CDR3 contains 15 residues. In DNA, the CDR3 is TGTGCCAGCAGCATCAGACTAGCGGGGCAAGAGACCCAGTACTTC. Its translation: CASSIRLAGQETQYF.

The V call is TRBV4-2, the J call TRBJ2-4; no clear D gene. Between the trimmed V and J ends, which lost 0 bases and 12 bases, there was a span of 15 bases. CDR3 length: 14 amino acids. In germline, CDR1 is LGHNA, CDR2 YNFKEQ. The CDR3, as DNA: TGTGCCAGCAGCCAAGAGGGTTCTTTTACGGGTCAGTACTTC. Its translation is CASSQEGSFTGQYF.

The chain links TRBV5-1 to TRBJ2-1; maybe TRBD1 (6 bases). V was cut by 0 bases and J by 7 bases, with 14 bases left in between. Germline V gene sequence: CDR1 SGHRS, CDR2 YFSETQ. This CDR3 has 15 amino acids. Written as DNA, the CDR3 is TGCGCCAGCAGCTTGGGGCAGGGGTCAGTAAATGAGCAGTTCTTC. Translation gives CASSLGQGSVNEQFF.

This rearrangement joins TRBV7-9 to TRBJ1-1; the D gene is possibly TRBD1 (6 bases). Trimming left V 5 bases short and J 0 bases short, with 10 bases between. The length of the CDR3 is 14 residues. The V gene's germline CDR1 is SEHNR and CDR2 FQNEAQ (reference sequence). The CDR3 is CASSKGTMNTEAFF. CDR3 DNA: TGTGCCAGCAGCAAGGGGACAATGAACACTGAAGCTTTCTTT. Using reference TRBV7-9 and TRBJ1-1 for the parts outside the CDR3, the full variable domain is DTGVSQNPRHKITKRGQNVTFRCDPISEHNRLYWYRQTLGQGPEFLTYFQNEAQLEKSRLLSDRFSAERPKGSFSTLEIQRTEQGDSAMYLCASSKGTMNTEAFFGQGTRLTVV.

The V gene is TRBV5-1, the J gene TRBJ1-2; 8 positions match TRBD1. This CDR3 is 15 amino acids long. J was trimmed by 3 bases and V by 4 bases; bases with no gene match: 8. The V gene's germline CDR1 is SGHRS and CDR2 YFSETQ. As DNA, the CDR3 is TGCGCCAGCAGCCCTGACAGGGGATGGGACTATGGCTACACCTTC. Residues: CASSPDRGWDYGYTF.

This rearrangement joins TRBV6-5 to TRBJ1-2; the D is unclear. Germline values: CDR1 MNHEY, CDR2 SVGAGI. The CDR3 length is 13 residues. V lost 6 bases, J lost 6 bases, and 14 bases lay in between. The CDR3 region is CASSLVGRHGYTF. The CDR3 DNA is TGTGCCAGCAGCCTAGTTGGGAGGCATGGCTACACCTTC.

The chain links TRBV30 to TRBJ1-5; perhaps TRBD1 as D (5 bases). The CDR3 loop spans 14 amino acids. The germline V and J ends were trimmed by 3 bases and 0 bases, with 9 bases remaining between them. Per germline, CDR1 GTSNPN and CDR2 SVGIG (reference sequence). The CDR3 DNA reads TGTGCCTGGAGGGGGCCAGTTAGCAATCAGCCCCAGCATTTT. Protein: CAWRGPVSNQPQHF.

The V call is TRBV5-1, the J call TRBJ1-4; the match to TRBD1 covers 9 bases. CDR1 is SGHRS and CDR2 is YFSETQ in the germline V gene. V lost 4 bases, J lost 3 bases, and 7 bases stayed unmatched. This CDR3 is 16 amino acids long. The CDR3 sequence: CASSTGQGQANEKLFF. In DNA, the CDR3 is TGCGCCAGCAGCACGGGACAGGGCCAAGCTAATGAAAAACTGTTTTTT.

The CDR3 protein is CASSSQDRGRITEAFF. As DNA, the CDR3 is TGTGCCAGCAGCTCACAGGACAGGGGGCGGATCACTGAAGCTTTCTTT. This chain connects TRBV7-8 to TRBJ1-1, with 11 bases lining up with TRBD1. V gave up 4 bases and J gave up 4 bases; unmatched junction bases: 8. From germline, CDR1 is SGHVS and CDR2 FQNEAQ. The CDR3 runs 16 residues.

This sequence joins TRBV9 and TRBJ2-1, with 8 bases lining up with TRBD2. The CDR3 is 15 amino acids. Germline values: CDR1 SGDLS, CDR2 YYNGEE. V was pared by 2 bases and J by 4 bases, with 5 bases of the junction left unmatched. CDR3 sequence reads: CASSVSGGTYNEQFF. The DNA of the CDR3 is TGTGCCAGCAGCGTCAGCGGGGGCACTTACAATGAGCAGTTCTTC.

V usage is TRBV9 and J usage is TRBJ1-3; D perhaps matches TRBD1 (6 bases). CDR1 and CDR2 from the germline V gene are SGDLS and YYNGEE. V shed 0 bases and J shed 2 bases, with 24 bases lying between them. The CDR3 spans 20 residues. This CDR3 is CASSVGVGGGPEVAGNTIYF. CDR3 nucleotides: TGTGCCAGCAGCGTAGGGGTAGGGGGAGGGCCCGAAGTTGCTGGAAACACCATATATTTT.

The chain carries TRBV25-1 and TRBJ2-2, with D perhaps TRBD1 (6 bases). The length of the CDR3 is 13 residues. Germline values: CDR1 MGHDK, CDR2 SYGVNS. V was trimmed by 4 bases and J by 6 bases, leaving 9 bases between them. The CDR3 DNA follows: TGTGCCAGCAGTGCGTGGACAGCCGGGGAGCTGTTTTTT. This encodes CASSAWTAGELFF.

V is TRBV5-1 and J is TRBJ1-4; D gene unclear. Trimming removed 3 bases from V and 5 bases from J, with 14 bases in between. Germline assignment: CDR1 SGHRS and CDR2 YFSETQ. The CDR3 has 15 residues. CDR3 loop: CASSSLRSQNEKLFF. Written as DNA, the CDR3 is TGCGCCAGCAGCTCGCTTCGGAGTCAGAATGAAAAACTGTTTTTT. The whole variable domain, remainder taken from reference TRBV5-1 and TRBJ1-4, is KAGVTQTPRYLIKTRGQQVTLSCSPISGHRSVSWYQQTPGQGLQFLFEYFSETQRNKGNFPGRFSGRQFSNSRSEMNVSTLELGDSALYLCASSSLRSQNEKLFFGSGTQLSVL.

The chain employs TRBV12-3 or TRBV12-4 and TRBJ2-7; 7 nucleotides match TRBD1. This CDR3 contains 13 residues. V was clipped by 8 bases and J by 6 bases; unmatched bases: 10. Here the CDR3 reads CASQTGSSGEQYF. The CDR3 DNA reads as TGTGCCAGCCAGACAGGGTCATCTGGCGAGCAGTACTTC.

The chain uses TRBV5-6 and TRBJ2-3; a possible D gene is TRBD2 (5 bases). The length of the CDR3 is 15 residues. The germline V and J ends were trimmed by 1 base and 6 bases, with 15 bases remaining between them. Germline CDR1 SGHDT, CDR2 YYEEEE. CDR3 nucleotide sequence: TGTGCCAGCAGCTTGAGGGCAGCTAGAGGGGATACGCAGTATTTT. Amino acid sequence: CASSLRAARGDTQYF.

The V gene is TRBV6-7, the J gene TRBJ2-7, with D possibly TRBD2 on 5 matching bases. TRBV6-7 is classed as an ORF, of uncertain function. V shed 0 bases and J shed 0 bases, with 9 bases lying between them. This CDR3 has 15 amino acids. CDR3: CASSYSMTNSYEQYF. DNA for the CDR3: TGTGCCAGCAGTTACTCGATGACTAACTCCTACGAGCAGTACTTC.

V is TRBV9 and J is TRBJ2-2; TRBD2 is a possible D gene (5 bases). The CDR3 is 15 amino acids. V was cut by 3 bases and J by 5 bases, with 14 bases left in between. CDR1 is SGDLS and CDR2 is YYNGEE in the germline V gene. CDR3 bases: TGTGCCAGCAGCGGAGGACTGGGGAAGACCGGGGAGCTGTTTTTT. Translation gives CASSGGLGKTGELFF.

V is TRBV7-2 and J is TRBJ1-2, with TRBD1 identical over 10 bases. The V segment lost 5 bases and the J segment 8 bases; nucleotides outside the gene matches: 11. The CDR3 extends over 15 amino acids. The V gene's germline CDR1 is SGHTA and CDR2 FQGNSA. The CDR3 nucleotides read TGTGCCAGCAGCGACGAGGGACAGGGGTACTTCGGCTACACCTTC. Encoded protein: CASSDEGQGYFGYTF.

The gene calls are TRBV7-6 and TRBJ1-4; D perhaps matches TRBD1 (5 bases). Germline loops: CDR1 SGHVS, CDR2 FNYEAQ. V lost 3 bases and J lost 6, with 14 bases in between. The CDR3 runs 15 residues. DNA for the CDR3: TGTGCCAGCAGCTTGTCGGGGGATGTTGATGAAAAACTGTTTTTT. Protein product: CASSLSGDVDEKLFF. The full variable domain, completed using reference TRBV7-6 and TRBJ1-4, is GAGVSQSPRYKVTKRGQDVALRCDPISGHVSLYWYRQALGQGPEFLTYFNYEAQQDKSGLPNDRFSAERPEGSISTLTIQRTEQRDSAMYRCASSLSGDVDEKLFFGSGTQLSVL.

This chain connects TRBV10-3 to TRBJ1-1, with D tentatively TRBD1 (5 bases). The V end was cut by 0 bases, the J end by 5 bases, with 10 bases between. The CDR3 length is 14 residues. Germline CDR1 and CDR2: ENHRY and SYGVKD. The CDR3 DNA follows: TGTGCCATCAGTGAGTCCCAGGGTGGTACTGAAGCTTTCTTT. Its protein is CAISESQGGTEAFF.